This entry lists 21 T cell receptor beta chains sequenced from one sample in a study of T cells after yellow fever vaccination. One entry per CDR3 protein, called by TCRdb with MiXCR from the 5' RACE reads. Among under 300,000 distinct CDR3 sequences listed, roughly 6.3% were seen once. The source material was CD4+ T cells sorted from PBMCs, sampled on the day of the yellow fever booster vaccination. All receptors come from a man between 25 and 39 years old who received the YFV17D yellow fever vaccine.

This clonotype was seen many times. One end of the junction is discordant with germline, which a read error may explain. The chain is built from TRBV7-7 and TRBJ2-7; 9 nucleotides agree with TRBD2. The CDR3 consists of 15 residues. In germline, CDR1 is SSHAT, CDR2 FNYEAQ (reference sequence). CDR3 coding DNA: TGTGCTAGCAGCGAAAATCAGGGACTAGCAGCCGAGCAGTACTTC. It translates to CASSENQGLAAEQYF.

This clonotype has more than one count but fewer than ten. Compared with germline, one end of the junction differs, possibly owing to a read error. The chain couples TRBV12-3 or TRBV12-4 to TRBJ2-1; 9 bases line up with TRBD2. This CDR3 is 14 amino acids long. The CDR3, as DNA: TGTGCCGGACAAAACACCGGGGGAGCGGGAGGCCTGGTCTTC. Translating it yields CAGQNTGGAGGLVF.

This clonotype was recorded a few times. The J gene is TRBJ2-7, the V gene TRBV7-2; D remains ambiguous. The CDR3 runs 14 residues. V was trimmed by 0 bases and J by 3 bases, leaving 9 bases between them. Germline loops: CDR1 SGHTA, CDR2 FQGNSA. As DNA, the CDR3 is TGTGCCAGCAGCTTAGCTGCTCGAAACTACGAGCAGTACTTC. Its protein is CASSLAARNYEQYF. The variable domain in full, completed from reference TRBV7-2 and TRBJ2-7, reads GAGVSQSPSNKVTEKGKDVELRCDPISGHTALYWYRQSLGQGLEFLIYFQGNSAPDKSGLPSDRFSAERTGGSVSTLTIQRTQQEDSAVYLCASSLAARNYEQYFGPGTRLTVT.

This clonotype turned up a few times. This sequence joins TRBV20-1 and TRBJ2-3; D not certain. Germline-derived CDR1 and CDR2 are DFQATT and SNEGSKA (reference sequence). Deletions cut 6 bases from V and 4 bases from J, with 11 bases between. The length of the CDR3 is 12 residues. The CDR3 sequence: CSAYLTPDTQYF. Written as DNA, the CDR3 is TGCAGTGCCTACCTTACCCCAGATACGCAGTATTTT.

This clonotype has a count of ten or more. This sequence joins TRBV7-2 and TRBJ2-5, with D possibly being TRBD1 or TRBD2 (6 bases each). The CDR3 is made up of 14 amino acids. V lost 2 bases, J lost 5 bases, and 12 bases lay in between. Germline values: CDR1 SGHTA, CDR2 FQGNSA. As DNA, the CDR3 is TGTGCCAGCAGCTTAATGGGGGGCGGCGAGACCCAGTACTTC. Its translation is CASSLMGGGETQYF.

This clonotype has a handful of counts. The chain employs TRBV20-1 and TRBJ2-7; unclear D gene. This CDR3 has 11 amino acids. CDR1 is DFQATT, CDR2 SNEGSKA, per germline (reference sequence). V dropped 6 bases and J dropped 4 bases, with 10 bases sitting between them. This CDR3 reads CSATGHYEQYF. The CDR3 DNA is TGCAGTGCCACGGGCCATTACGAGCAGTACTTC.

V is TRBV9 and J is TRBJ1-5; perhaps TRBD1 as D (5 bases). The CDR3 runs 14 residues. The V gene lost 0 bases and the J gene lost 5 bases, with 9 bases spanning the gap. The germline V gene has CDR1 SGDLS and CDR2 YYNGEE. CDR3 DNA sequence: TGTGCCAGCAGCGTAGACGGGGCTTATCAGCCCCAGCATTTT. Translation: CASSVDGAYQPQHF. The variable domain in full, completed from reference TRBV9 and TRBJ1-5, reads DSGVTQTPKHLITATGQRVTLRCSPRSGDLSVYWYQQSLDQGLQFLIQYYNGEERAKGNILERFSAQQFPDLHSELNLSSLELGDSALYFCASSVDGAYQPQHFGDGTRLSIL.

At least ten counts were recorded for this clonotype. Here the CDR3 DNA reads TGTGCCAGCAGCTTAGGGGTTATGAACACTGAAGCTTTCTTT. Translated, it gives CASSLGVMNTEAFF. The J gene is TRBJ1-1, the V gene TRBV7-2; D uncertain. The V end was cut by 1 base, the J end by 0 bases, with 6 bases between. CDR3 size: 14 residues. Looked up from germline, CDR1 is SGHTA and CDR2 is FQGNSA.

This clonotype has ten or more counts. CDR3 residues: CASSLFQGLGEAFF. The CDR3 DNA reads TGCGCCAGCAGCTTGTTTCAGGGGCTTGGTGAAGCTTTCTTT. The gene calls are TRBV5-1 and TRBJ1-1, with D possibly matching TRBD1 (6 bases). With 1 base removed from V and 7 bases from J, the gap between germline ends came to 14 bases. CDR1 is SGHRS, CDR2 YFSETQ, per germline. The CDR3 sequence is 14 residues long.

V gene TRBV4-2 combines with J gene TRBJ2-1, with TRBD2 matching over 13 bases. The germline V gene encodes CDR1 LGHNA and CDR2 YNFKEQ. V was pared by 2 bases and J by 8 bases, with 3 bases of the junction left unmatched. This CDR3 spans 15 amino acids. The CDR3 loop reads CASSQRTSGSYEQFF. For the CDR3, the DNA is TGTGCCAGCAGCCAAAGGACTAGCGGGAGTTATGAGCAGTTCTTC.

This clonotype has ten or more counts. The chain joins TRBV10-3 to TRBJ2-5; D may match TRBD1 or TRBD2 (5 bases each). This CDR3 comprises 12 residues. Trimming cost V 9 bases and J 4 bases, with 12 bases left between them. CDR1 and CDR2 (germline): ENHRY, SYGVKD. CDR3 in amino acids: CAMGPALETQYF. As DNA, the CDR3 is TGTGCCATGGGACCCGCGTTAGAGACCCAGTACTTC.

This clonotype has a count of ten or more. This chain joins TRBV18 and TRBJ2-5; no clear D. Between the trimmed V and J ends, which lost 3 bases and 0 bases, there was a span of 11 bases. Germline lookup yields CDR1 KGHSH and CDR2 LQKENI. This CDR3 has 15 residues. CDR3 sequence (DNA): TGTGCCAGCTCACCGATCGTAGGGTACCAAGAGACCCAGTACTTC. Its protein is CASSPIVGYQETQYF. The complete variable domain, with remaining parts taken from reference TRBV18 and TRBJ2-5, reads NAGVMQNPRHLVRRRGQEARLRCSPMKGHSHVYWYRQLPEEGLKFMVYLQKENIIDESGMPKERFSAEFPKEGPSILRIQQVVRGDSAAYFCASSPIVGYQETQYFGPGTRLLVL.

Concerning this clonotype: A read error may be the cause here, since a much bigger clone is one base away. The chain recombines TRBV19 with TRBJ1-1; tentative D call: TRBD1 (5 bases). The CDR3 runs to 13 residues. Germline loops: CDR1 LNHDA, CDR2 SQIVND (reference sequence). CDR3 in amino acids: CASAGTRNTGAFF. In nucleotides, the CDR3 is TGTGCCAGTGCCGGGACCCGGAACACTGGAGCTTTCTTT.

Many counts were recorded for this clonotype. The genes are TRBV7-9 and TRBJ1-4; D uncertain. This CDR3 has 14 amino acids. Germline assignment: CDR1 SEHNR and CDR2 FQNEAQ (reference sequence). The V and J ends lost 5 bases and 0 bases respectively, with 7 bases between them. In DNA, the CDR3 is TGTGCCAGCAGCAACATTGCAACTAATGAAAAACTGTTTTTT. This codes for CASSNIATNEKLFF.

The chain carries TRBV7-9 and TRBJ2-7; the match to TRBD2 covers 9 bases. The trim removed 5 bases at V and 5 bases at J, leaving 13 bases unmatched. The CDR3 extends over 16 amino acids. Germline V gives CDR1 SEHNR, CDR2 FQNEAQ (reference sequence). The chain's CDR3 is CASSPGAGGRVDEQYF. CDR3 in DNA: TGTGCCAGCAGCCCCGGCGCGGGGGGGAGGGTCGACGAGCAGTACTTC.

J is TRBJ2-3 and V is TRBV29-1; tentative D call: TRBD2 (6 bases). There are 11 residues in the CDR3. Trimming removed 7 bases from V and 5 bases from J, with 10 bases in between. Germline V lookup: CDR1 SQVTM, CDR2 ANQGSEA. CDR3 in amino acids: CSGGDGDTQYF. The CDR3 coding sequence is TGCAGCGGGGGGGACGGAGATACGCAGTATTTT.

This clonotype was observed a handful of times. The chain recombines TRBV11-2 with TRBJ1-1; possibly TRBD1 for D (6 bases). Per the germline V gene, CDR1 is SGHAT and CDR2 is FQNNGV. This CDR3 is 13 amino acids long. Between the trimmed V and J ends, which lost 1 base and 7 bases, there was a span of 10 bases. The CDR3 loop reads CASSLGTEFEAFF. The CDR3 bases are TGTGCCAGCAGCTTAGGGACAGAATTTGAAGCTTTCTTT.

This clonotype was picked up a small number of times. The chain's CDR3 is CSASSVSGLAFF. The CDR3 DNA sequence: TGCAGTGCTAGCTCGGTGAGTGGGTTGGCTTTCTTT. This sequence joins TRBV20-1 and TRBJ1-1; D not certain. In germline, CDR1 is DFQATT, CDR2 SNEGSKA (reference sequence). This CDR3 contains 12 residues. V lost 3 bases to trimming and J lost 11 bases, with 16 bases between them.

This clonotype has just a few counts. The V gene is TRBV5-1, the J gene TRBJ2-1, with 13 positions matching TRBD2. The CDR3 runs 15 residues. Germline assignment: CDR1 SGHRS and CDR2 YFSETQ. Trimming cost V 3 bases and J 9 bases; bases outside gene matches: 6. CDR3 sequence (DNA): TGCGCCAGCAGCTACGGACTAGCGGGAGTTATTGAGCAGTTCTTC. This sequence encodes CASSYGLAGVIEQFF.

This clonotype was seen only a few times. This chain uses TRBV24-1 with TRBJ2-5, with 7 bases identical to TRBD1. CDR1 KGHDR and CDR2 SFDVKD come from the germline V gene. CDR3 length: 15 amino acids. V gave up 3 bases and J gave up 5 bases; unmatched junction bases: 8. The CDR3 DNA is TGTGCCACCAGTGATGATACAGGGGTCCACGAGACCCAGTACTTC. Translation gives CATSDDTGVHETQYF.

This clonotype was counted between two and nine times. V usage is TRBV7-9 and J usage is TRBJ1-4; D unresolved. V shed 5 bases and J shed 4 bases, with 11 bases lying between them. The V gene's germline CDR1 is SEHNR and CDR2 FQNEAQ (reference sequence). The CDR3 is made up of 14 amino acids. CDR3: CASSPGQNNEKLFF. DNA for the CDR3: TGTGCCAGCAGCCCCGGCCAGAATAATGAAAAACTGTTTTTT.